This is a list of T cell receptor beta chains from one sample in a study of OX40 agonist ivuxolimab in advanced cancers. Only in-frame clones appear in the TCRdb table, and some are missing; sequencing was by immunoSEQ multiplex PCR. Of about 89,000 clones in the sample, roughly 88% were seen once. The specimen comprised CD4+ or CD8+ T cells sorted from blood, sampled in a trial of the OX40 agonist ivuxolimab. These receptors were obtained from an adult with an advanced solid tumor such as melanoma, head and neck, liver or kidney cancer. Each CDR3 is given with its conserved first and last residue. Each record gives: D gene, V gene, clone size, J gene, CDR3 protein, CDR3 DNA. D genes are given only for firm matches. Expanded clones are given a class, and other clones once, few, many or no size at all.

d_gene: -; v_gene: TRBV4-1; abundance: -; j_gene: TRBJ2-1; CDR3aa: CASSPVDGFYNEQFF; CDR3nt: TGCGCCAGCAGCCCCGTGGACGGATTCTACAATGAGCAGTTCTTC
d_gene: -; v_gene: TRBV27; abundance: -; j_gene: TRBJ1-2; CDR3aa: CASSLSGLPNYGYTF; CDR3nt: TGTGCCAGCAGTTTATCAGGGTTGCCTAACTATGGCTACACCTTC
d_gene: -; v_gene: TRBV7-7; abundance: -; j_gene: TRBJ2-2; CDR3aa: CASSVTGSAGELFF; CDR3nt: TGTGCCAGCAGCGTGACAGGATCCGCCGGGGAGCTGTTTTTT
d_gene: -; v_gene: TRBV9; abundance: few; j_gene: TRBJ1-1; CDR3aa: CASSVEQNTEAFF; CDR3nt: TGTGCCAGCAGCGTAGAGCAGAACACTGAAGCTTTCTTT
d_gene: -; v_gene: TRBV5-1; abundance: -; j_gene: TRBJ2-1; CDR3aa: CASRGSGVSYNEQFF; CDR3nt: TGCGCCAGCAGGGGTTCGGGAGTCTCCTACAATGAGCAGTTCTTC
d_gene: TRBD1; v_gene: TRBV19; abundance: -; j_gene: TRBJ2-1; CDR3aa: CASRAGQGVNEQFF; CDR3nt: TGTGCCAGTAGAGCGGGACAGGGGGTAAATGAGCAGTTCTTC
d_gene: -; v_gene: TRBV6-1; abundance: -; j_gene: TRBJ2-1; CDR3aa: CASSVEGGIEQFF; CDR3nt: TGTGCCAGCAGTGTTGAGGGAGGCATTGAGCAGTTCTTC
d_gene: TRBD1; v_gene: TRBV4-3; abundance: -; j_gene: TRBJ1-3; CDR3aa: CASSQVTGGGNTIYF; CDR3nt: TGCGCCAGCAGCCAAGTTACAGGGGGTGGAAACACCATATATTTT
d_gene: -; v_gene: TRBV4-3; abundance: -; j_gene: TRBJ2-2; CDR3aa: CASSQGRTNTGELFF; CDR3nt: TGCGCCAGCAGCCAAGGGCGGACGAACACCGGGGAGCTGTTTTTT
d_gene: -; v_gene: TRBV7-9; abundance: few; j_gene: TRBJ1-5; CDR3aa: CASSQGDNQPQHF; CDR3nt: TGTGCCAGCAGCCAAGGGGACAATCAGCCCCAGCATTTT
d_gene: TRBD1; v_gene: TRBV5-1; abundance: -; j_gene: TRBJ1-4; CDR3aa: CASSQTGASNEKLFF; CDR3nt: TGCGCCAGCAGCCAGACAGGGGCTTCTAATGAAAAACTGTTTTTT
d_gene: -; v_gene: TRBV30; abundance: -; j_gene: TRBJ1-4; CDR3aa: CAWSNSGDKYEKLFF; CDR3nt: TGTGCCTGGAGTAATAGTGGGGACAAGTATGAAAAACTGTTTTTT
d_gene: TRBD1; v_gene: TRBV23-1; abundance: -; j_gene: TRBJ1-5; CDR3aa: CASSQSGGTGINQPQHF; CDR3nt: TGCGCCAGCAGTCAATCGGGGGGGACAGGCATCAATCAGCCCCAGCATTTT
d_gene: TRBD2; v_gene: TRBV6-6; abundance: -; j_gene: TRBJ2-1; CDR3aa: CASSPPGLAGEEQFF; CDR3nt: TGTGCCAGCAGTCCTCCGGGACTAGCGGGGGAGGAGCAGTTCTTC
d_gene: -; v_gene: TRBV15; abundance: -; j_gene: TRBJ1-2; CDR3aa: CATSRDRNGYTF; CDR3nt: TGTGCCACCAGCAGAGATCGAAATGGCTACACCTTC
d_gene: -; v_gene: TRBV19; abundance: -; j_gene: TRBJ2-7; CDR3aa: CASMGENSYEQYF; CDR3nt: TGTGCCAGTATGGGGGAGAACTCCTACGAGCAGTACTTC
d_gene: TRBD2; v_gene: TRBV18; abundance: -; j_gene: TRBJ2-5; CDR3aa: CASSPPRTSGTETQYF; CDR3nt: TGTGCCAGCTCACCACCCCGGACTAGCGGGACGGAGACCCAGTACTTC
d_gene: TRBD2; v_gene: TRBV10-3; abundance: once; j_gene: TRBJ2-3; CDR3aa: CAISRLAGGTDTQYF; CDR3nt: TGTGCCATCAGTCGACTAGCGGGAGGAACAGATACGCAGTATTTT
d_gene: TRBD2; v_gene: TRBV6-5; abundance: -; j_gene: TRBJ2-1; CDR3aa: CASSSPGGEQFF; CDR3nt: TGTGCCAGCAGTTCCCCGGGAGGTGAGCAGTTCTTC
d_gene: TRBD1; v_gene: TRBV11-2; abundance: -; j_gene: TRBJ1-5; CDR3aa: CASSFKGQGNTQPQHF; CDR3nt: TGTGCCAGCAGCTTCAAAGGACAGGGAAATACTCAGCCCCAGCATTTT
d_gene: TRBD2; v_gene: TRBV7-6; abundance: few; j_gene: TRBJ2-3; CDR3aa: CASSLRLAGGTDTQYF; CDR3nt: TGTGCCAGCAGCTTACGACTAGCGGGGGGCACAGATACGCAGTATTTT
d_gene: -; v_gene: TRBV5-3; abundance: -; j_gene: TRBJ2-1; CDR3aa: CARSLSDCSYNEQFF; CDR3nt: TGTGCCAGAAGCCTATCCGACTGCTCCTACAATGAGCAGTTCTTC
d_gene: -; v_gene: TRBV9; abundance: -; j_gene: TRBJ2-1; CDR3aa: CASSVAGSRLVSYNEQFF; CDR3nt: TGTGCCAGCAGCGTAGCGGGTAGCAGGCTCGTGTCCTACAATGAGCAGTTCTTC
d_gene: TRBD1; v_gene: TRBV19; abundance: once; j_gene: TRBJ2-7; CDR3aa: CASRSTGPAIHEQYF; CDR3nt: TGTGCCAGTAGATCGACAGGGCCGGCGATTCACGAGCAGTACTTC
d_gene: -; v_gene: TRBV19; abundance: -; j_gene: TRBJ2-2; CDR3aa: CASSMGRVGGELFF; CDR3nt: TGTGCCAGTAGTATGGGCAGGGTTGGCGGGGAGCTGTTTTTT
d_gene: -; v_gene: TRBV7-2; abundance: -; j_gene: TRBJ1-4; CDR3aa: CASSLALHVNEKLFF; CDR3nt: TGTGCCAGCAGCTTAGCGCTCCATGTTAATGAAAAACTGTTTTTT
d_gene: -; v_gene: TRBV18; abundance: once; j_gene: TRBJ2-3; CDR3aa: CASSPVAADTQYF; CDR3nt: TGTGCCAGCTCACCGGTTGCGGCAGATACGCAGTATTTT
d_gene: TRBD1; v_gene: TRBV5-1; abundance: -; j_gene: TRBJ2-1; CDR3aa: CASSLGTGVGEQFF; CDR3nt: TGCGCCAGCAGCTTAGGGACAGGGGTCGGTGAGCAGTTCTTC
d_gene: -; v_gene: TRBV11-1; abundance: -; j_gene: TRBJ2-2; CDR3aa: CASSLNPNTGELFF; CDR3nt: TGTGCCAGCAGCTTAAATCCGAACACCGGGGAGCTGTTTTTT
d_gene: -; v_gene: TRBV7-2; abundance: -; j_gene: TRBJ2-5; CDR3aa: CASSPGPAHETQYF; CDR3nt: TGTGCCAGCAGCCCGGGACCGGCGCACGAGACCCAGTACTTC
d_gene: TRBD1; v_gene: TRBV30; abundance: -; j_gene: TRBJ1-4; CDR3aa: CAWSNHRGPGEKLFF; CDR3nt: TGTGCCTGGAGTAATCACAGGGGGCCGGGTGAAAAACTGTTTTTT
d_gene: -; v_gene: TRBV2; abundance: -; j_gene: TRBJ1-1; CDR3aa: CASSYQAEAFF; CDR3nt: TGTGCCAGCAGTTATCAGGCTGAAGCTTTCTTT
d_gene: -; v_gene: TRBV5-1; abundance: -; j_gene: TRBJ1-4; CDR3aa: CASSLGQGEKLFF; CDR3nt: TGCGCCAGCAGCTTGGGTCAGGGTGAAAAACTGTTTTTT
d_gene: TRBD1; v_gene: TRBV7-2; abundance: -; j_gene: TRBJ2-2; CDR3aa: CASTWTGENTGELFF; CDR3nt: TGTGCCAGCACCTGGACAGGAGAGAACACCGGGGAGCTGTTTTTT
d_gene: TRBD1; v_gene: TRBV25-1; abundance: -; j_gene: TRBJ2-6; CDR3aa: CASSGGPGGGGANVLTF; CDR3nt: TGTGCCAGCAGTGGGGGTCCAGGGGGCGGAGGGGCCAACGTCCTGACTTTC
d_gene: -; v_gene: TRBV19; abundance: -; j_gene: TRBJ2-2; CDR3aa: CASTQALNTGELFF; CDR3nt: TGTGCCAGTACTCAGGCTCTTAACACCGGGGAGCTGTTTTTT
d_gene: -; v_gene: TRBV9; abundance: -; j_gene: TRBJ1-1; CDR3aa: CASSGSSETGATEAFF; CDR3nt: TGTGCCAGCAGCGGAAGCAGCGAAACAGGAGCCACTGAAGCTTTCTTT
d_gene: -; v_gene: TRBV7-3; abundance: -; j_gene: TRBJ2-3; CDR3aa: CASSLWGADTQYF; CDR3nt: TGTGCCAGCAGCTTGTGGGGGGCAGATACGCAGTATTTT
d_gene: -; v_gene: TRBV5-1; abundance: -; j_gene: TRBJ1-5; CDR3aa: CASSLGQFNQPQHF; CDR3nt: TGCGCCAGCAGCTTGGGGCAGTTCAATCAGCCCCAGCATTTT
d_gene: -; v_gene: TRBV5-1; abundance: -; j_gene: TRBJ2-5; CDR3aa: CASSQRGATEETQYF; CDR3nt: TGCGCCAGCAGCCAGAGGGGAGCAACTGAAGAGACCCAGTACTTC
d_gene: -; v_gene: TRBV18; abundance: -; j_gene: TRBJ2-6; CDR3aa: CASSPGTGTLSGANVLTF; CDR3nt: TGTGCCAGCTCACCAGGAACAGGGACGCTCTCTGGGGCCAACGTCCTGACTTTC
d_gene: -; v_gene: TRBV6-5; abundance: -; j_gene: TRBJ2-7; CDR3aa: CATRGGVEAPYEQYF; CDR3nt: TGTGCCACCCGGGGTGGGGTTGAAGCTCCCTACGAGCAGTACTTC
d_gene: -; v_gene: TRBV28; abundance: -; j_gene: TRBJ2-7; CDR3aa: CASSPRGSIYEQYF; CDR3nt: TGTGCCAGCAGCCCGAGGGGGTCTATTTACGAGCAGTACTTC
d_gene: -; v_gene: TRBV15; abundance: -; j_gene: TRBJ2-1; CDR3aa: CATSRDSSSYNEQFF; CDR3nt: TGTGCCACCAGCAGAGACTCGAGCTCCTACAATGAGCAGTTCTTC
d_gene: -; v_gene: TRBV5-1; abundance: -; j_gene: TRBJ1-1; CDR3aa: CASSLGQEHSEAFF; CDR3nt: TGCGCCAGCAGCTTGGGACAGGAACATTCTGAAGCTTTCTTT
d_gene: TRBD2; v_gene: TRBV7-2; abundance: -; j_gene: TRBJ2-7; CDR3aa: CASSLGLGRTSSRNEQYF; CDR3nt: TGTGCCAGCAGCTTAGGCCTCGGCAGGACTAGCTCTAGGAACGAGCAGTACTTC
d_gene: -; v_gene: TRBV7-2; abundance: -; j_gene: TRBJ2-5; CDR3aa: CASSLARQETQYF; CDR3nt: TGTGCCAGCAGCTTAGCGCGCCAAGAGACCCAGTACTTC